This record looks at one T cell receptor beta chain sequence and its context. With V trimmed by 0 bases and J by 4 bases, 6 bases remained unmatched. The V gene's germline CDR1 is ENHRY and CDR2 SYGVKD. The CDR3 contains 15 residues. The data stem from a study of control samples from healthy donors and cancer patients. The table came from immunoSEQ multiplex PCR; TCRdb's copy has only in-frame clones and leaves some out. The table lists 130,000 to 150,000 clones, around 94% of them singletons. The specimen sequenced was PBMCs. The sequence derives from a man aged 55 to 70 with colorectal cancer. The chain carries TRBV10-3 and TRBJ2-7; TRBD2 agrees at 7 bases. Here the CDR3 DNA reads TGTGCCATCAGTGAGTCTGCGGGGGACCCTTACGAGCAGTACTTC. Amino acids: CAISESAGDPYEQYF.